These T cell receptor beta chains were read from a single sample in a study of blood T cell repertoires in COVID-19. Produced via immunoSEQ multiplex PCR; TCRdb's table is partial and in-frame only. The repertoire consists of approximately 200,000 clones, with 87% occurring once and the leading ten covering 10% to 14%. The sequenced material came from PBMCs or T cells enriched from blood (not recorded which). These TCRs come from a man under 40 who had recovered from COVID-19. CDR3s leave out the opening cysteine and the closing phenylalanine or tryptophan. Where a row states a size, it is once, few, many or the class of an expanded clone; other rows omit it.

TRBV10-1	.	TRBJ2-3	ASSDGLVADTQY
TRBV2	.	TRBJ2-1	ASLAGVDYDEQF
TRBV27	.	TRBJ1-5	ASSLSGTGYMPQH
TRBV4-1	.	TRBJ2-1	ASSQSRGTSVNEQF
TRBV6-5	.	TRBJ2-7	ASRSGQGAIYEQY
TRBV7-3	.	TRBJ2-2	ASSLVGGAGAGELF
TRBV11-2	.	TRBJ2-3	ASSRLGLAGGSTDTQY
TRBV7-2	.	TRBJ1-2	ASSLGRQKGGYT
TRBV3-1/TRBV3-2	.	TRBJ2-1	ASSLRGLAGSVNEQF
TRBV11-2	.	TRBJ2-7	ASSRTSGASYEQY
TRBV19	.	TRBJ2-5	ASSPPGSTQY
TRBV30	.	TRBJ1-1	AWSKGEAF
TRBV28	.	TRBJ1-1	ASSRGVTEAF
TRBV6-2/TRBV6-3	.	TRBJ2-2	ASSYGEYLRNTGELF
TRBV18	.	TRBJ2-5	ASSPPASGPETQY
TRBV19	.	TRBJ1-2	ASSPQPQTGAKGYT
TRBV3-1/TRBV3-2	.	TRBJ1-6	ASSQDGQLRNSPLH
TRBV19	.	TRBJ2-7	ASSMGVNSEQY
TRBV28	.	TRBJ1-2	ASTRDSGYT
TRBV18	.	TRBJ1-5	ASSDSHSGNQPQH
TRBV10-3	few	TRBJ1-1	AIRLQQDSTEAF
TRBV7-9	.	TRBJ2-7	ASSLDRDSYEQY
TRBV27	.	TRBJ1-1	ASSLFSVNTEAF
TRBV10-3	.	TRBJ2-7	AISGRTGGHANLYEQY
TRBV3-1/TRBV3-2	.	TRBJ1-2	ASSQSARQGIYGYT
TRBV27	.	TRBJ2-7	ASSLSYRSTPYEQY
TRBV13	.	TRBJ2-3	ASSLGPSGGTDTQY
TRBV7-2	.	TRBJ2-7	ASSPYAASGTEQY
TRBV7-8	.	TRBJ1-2	ASSLTLDRGGYGYT
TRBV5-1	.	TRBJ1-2	ASSLFGQSLYGYT
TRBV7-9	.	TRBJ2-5	ASSLPQSGQETQY
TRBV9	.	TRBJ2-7	ASSETLLTGDSRVEQY
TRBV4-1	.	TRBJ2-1	ASSQDGAATYSSYNEQF
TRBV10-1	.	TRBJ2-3	ASRESTGGSTQY
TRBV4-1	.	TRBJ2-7	ASSQAPGGGSYEQY
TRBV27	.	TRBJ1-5	ASKGAGNQPQH
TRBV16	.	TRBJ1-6	ASSQGTELFNSPLH
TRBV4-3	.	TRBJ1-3	ASSHAGLGQGRNTIY
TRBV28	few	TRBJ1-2	ASSLATVKRYGYT
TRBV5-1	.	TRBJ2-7	ASSWGLGRDEQY
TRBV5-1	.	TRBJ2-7	ASSLGLLAAYEQY
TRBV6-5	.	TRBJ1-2	ASSAGQGDIAYT
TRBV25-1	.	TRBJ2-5	ASSPVQETQY
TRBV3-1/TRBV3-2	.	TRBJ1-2	ASSQDPGTGTFYT
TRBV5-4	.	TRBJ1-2	ASSPSGTGGYGYT
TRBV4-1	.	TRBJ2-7	ASSQETTFPHEQY
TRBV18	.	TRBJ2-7	ASSAGTPNSYEQY
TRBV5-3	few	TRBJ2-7	ARSLGQVEY
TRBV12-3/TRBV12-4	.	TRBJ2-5	ASTAGESGTQY
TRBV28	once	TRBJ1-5	AVKTVDQPQH